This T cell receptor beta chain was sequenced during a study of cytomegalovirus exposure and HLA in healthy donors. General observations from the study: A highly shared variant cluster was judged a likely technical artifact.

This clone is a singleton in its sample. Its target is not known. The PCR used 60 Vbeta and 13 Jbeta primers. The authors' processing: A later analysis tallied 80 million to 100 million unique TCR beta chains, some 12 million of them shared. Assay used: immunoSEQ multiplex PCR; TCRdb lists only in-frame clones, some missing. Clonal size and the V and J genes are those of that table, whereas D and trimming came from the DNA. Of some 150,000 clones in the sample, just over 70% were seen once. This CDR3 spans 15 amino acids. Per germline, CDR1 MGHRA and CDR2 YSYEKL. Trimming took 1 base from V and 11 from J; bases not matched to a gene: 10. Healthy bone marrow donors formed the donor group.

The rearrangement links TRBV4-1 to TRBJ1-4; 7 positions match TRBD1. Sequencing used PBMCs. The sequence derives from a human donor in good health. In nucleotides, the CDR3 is TGCGCCAGCAGCCAAGCAACCGGGACAGAGGGTAAACTGTTTTTT. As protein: CASSQATGTEGKLFF.